One sample yielded the 26 T cell receptor beta chains listed below, sequenced in a study of T cell responses to AZD1222 COVID-19 vaccine. Repertoires were generated with immunoSEQ multiplex PCR, while TCRdb's copy carries only in-frame clones and drops some. This sample carries roughly 120,000 clones, roughly 90% of them seen once, and the ten largest clones take 4% to 5%. This specimen consisted of peripheral blood, obtained 28 days after the second dose of the MenACWY control vaccine. The receptor source for this set is an adult who received the MenACWY meningococcal vaccine as a control.

The V call is TRBV19, the J call TRBJ1-4; possible D gene TRBD1, 5 bases. The CDR3 consists of 15 residues. Germline V gene sequence: CDR1 LNHDA, CDR2 SQIVND (reference sequence). The V end lost 6 bases, the J end lost 2 bases, and 13 bases lay between the germline ends. The CDR3 protein is CASRGAWETNEKLFF. CDR3 bases: TGTGCCAGTAGAGGGGCGTGGGAGACTAATGAAAAACTGTTTTTT. Using reference TRBV19 and TRBJ1-4 for the parts outside the CDR3, the full variable domain is DGGITQSPKYLFRKEGQNVTLSCEQNLNHDAMYWYRQDPGQGLRLIYYSQIVNDFQKGDIAEGYSVSREKKESFPLTVTSAQKNPTAFYLCASRGAWETNEKLFFGSGTQLSVL.

J is TRBJ2-2 and V is TRBV19; D is perhaps TRBD1 or TRBD2 (5 bases each). The germline V gene has CDR1 LNHDA and CDR2 SQIVND (reference sequence). The CDR3 runs to 17 residues. The V and J ends lost 5 bases and 10 bases respectively, with 26 bases between them. For the CDR3, the DNA is TGTGCCAGTAGTCCGCATCGGGACCCAAGTCAAGTCGTGGAGCTGTTTTTT. Translation gives CASSPHRDPSQVVELFF.

CDR3 region: CAWKVLGKGGHSGNTIYF. The CDR3 nucleotides are TGTGCCTGGAAGGTCTTGGGGAAAGGGGGCCATTCTGGAAACACCATATATTTT. This chain connects TRBV30 to TRBJ1-3; 7 nucleotides line up with TRBD1. The CDR3 has 18 amino acids. Germline V gene sequence: CDR1 GTSNPN, CDR2 SVGIG (reference sequence). V shed 4 bases and J 1 base; nucleotides not matched to a gene: 16.

The rearrangement links TRBV27 to TRBJ2-7; 11 nucleotides match TRBD1. This CDR3 has 15 amino acids. Germline V gives CDR1 MNHEY, CDR2 SMNVEV (reference sequence). The V segment lost 2 bases and the J segment 2 bases; nucleotides outside the gene matches: 2. The CDR3: CASSLMGQGAYEQYF. DNA of the CDR3: TGTGCCAGCAGTTTAATGGGACAGGGGGCCTACGAGCAGTACTTC.

The gene calls are TRBV5-5 and TRBJ2-7, with a weak D call TRBD1 (6 bases). V was shortened by 1 base and J by 0 bases, with 8 bases between the two germline ends. The CDR3 is 14 amino acids. Looked up from germline, CDR1 is SGHKS and CDR2 is YYEKEE (reference sequence). CDR3 amino acids: CASSLTGSSYEQYV. CDR3 nucleotides: TGTGCCAGCAGCTTGACAGGGAGCTCCTACGAGCAGTACGTC.

CDR3 sequence: CASSFTGLGADTQYF. CDR3 bases: TGCGCCAGCAGCTTTACCGGACTAGGAGCAGATACGCAGTATTTT. The V and J genes are TRBV5-1 and TRBJ2-3; 7 bases match TRBD2. Trimming cost V 2 bases and J 4 bases; bases outside gene matches: 7. Germline CDR1 reads SGHRS; CDR2 reads YFSETQ. The CDR3 runs 15 residues.

The chain links TRBV6-5 to TRBJ1-2; TRBD1 aligns across 8 bases. Unmatched junction bases numbered 5, after V lost 7 bases and J lost 1 base. Germline V lookup: CDR1 MNHEY, CDR2 SVGAGI. The CDR3 spans 14 residues. The CDR3 loop reads CASTGQGRNYGYTF. The CDR3, as DNA: TGTGCCAGCACCGGACAGGGACGTAACTATGGCTACACCTTC.

Concerning this clone: In the same sample, other DNA sequences code for this CDR3. The chain is built from TRBV5-1 and TRBJ2-1; 7 nucleotides agree with TRBD2. This CDR3 comprises 15 residues. CDR1 and CDR2 from the germline V gene are SGHRS and YFSETQ. V dropped 2 bases and J dropped 0; count of bases not matched to a gene: 2. The CDR3 DNA follows: TGCGCCAGCAGCTTAGGCGGGAGCTCCTACAATGAGCAGTTCTTC. It is translated as CASSLGGSSYNEQFF.

The chain links TRBV5-1 to TRBJ2-3; D is unclear. V shed 4 bases and J shed 0 bases, with 9 bases lying between them. Germline lookup yields CDR1 SGHRS and CDR2 YFSETQ. The CDR3 is 14 amino acids. CDR3 bases: TGCGCCAGCAGCATGACTTCTAGCACAGATACGCAGTATTTT. Translated, it gives CASSMTSSTDTQYF.

The rearrangement joins TRBV2 to TRBJ2-5; D may be TRBD1 (6 bases). Germline V gene data show CDR1 as SNHLY and CDR2 as FYNNEI. The ends were cut back, 5 bases at V and 2 bases at J, with 9 bases in the middle. The CDR3 contains 13 residues. As DNA, the CDR3 is TGTGCCAGCAGTAGGACAGAACAAGAGACCCAGTACTTC. As protein: CASSRTEQETQYF.

This clone was detected once. The chain links TRBV13 to TRBJ2-4; D is uncertain. CDR3 length: 16 amino acids. Germline V lookup: CDR1 PRHDT, CDR2 FYEKMQ (reference sequence). V dropped 5 bases and J dropped 1 base, with 15 bases sitting between them. The chain's CDR3 is CASSTSPTGAKNIQYF. DNA for the CDR3: TGTGCCAGCAGCACGTCTCCCACCGGCGCCAAAAACATTCAGTACTTC.

Turning to this clone: This same CDR3 is encoded by further DNA sequences in the sample. The chain links TRBV18 to TRBJ1-4; D possibly corresponds to TRBD1 (5 bases). The CDR3 runs 14 residues. The V end was cut by 3 bases, the J end by 0 bases, with 5 bases between. Germline V gene lookup returns CDR1 KGHSH and CDR2 LQKENI. CDR3 in amino acids: CASSPTATNEKLFF. The CDR3 DNA sequence: TGTGCCAGCTCACCGACAGCAACTAATGAAAAACTGTTTTTT.

In its sample, this clone was seen once. The V call is TRBV11-2, the J call TRBJ2-7; the D call may be TRBD1 or TRBD2 (6 bases each). The germline V and J ends were trimmed by 3 bases and 7 bases, with 19 bases remaining between them. The germline CDR1 and CDR2 sequences are SGHAT and FQNNGV. This CDR3 has 15 amino acids. The CDR3 coding sequence is TGTGCCAGCAGCTTTACGAGGGGGGTCTCCGGTGAGCAGTACGTC. This sequence encodes CASSFTRGVSGEQYV.

This chain joins TRBV5-3 and TRBJ2-1; D might be TRBD1 (6 bases). Being an ORF, TRBV5-3 has a function that is uncertain. The V gene lost 1 base and the J gene lost 0 bases, with 26 bases spanning the gap. CDR3 length: 21 residues. Here the CDR3 reads CARSLPYGQGHSIYSYNEQFF. DNA for the CDR3: TGTGCCAGAAGCTTGCCCTACGGGCAGGGGCATTCTATTTACTCCTACAATGAGCAGTTCTTC.

The V gene is TRBV18, the J gene TRBJ1-2; 8 bases match TRBD1. The CDR3 runs to 14 residues. V was pared by 4 bases and J by 2 bases, with 3 bases of the junction left unmatched. CDR1 is KGHSH, CDR2 LQKENI, per germline. The CDR3 reads CASSLQGGNYGYTF. The CDR3 bases are TGTGCCAGCTCACTACAGGGGGGCAACTATGGCTACACCTTC. The full variable domain, with the rest looked up from reference TRBV18 and TRBJ1-2, is NAGVMQNPRHLVRRRGQEARLRCSPMKGHSHVYWYRQLPEEGLKFMVYLQKENIIDESGMPKERFSAEFPKEGPSILRIQQVVRGDSAAYFCASSLQGGNYGYTFGSGTRLTVV.

V gene TRBV4-1 combines with J gene TRBJ2-3; D not resolved. This CDR3 is 14 amino acids long. CDR1 and CDR2 from the germline V gene are MGHRA and YSYEKL. Trimming took 4 bases from V and 6 from J, leaving 14 bases between them. The CDR3 DNA follows: TGCGCCAGCAGCCTCGACCGGGTAACGGATACGCAGTATTTT. It codes for CASSLDRVTDTQYF.

J is TRBJ2-7 and V is TRBV18; 9 nucleotides line up with TRBD1. Unmatched junction bases numbered 9, after V lost 6 bases and J lost 3 bases. The CDR3 runs 15 residues. Germline assignment: CDR1 KGHSH and CDR2 LQKENI. As DNA, the CDR3 is TGTGCCAGCTCTCCTCCCGGGACAGGGTTCTACGAGCAGTACTTC. Its protein product is CASSPPGTGFYEQYF.

This chain connects TRBV4-2 to TRBJ2-6; D is unresolved. Germline-derived CDR1 and CDR2 are LGHNA and YNFKEQ. V lost 1 base, J lost 0 bases, and 4 bases lay in between. This CDR3 is built from 15 residues. DNA of the CDR3: TGTGCCAGCAGCCAAGTGAGCTCTGGGGCCAACGTCCTGACTTTC. Protein product: CASSQVSSGANVLTF.

V and J are TRBV12-3 or TRBV12-4 and TRBJ2-7; D perhaps matches TRBD2 (6 bases). This CDR3 has 12 amino acids. Trimming took off 5 bases at V and 4 bases at J, with 9 bases between the two ends. CDR3 in amino acids: CASSIGRYEQYV. The CDR3 DNA follows: TGTGCCAGCAGTATAGGGAGGTACGAGCAGTACGTC.

The chain recombines TRBV18 with TRBJ1-6; 10 bases match TRBD1. CDR1 is KGHSH, CDR2 LQKENI, per germline. The CDR3 runs to 14 residues. V lost 7 bases to trimming and J lost 8 bases; unmatched junction nucleotides: 5. Written as DNA, the CDR3 is TGTGCCAGCTTACCGGACAGGGGGGATTCACCCCTCCACTTT. It yields the protein CASLPDRGDSPLHF. The full variable domain, with the rest looked up from reference TRBV18 and TRBJ1-6, is NAGVMQNPRHLVRRRGQEARLRCSPMKGHSHVYWYRQLPEEGLKFMVYLQKENIIDESGMPKERFSAEFPKEGPSILRIQQVVRGDSAAYFCASLPDRGDSPLHFGNGTRLTVT.

V usage is TRBV2 and J usage is TRBJ2-7, with no clear D. Trimming cost V 8 bases and J 3 bases, with 8 bases left between them. Germline lookup yields CDR1 SNHLY and CDR2 FYNNEI. This CDR3 is 11 amino acids long. CDR3: CASQTIYEQYF. In DNA, the CDR3 is TGTGCCAGCCAAACCATCTACGAGCAGTACTTC.

The genes are TRBV3-1 (or the pseudogene TRBV3-2) and TRBJ2-7; 9 bases are shared with TRBD2. The junction had 10 bases not matched to a gene; V was cut back by 4 bases and J by 3 bases. The CDR3 loop spans 16 amino acids. The germline CDR1 and CDR2 sequences are LGHDT and YNNKEL (reference sequence). Written as DNA, the CDR3 is TGTGCCAGCAGCCCACGACTAGCGGAGGGCCGCTACGAGCAGTACTTC. It translates to CASSPRLAEGRYEQYF.

The gene calls are TRBV7-2 and TRBJ1-2; a weak D match, TRBD1 (5 bases). The length of the CDR3 is 14 residues. Germline loops: CDR1 SGHTA, CDR2 FQGNSA. Between the trimmed V and J ends, which lost 0 bases and 4 bases, there was a span of 9 bases. CDR3 bases: TGTGCCAGCAGCTTAGCCCAGGGAATCTATGGCTACACCTTC. It specifies CASSLAQGIYGYTF.

The chain joins TRBV5-4 to TRBJ1-2; the D gene is possibly TRBD1 (6 bases). The V end was cut by 1 base, the J end by 13 bases, with 11 bases between. The V gene's germline CDR1 is SGHNT and CDR2 YYREEE (reference sequence). The CDR3 loop spans 11 amino acids. CDR3 region: CASSLTDSPTF. In DNA, the CDR3 is TGTGCCAGCAGCTTGACGGACAGCCCCACCTTC.

The V and J genes are TRBV2 and TRBJ1-4; no clear D. CDR1 and CDR2 from the germline V gene are SNHLY and FYNNEI. Trimming took 8 bases from V and 0 from J, leaving 7 bases between them. The CDR3 consists of 13 residues. The CDR3 DNA reads TGTGCCAGCTGCGACACAACTAATGAAAAACTGTTTTTT. Translating gives CASCDTTNEKLFF.

The gene calls are TRBV6-4 and TRBJ1-2; tentative D call: TRBD1 (5 bases). CDR1 is MRHNA and CDR2 is SNTAGT in the germline V gene. The CDR3 spans 12 residues. The germline V and J ends were trimmed by 3 bases and 8 bases, with 10 bases remaining between them. The CDR3 DNA sequence: TGTGCCAGCAGTGAATCGGGGACCGGCTACACCTTC. Protein product: CASSESGTGYTF.